This T cell receptor beta chain was profiled in a study of human T cells and chemical hapten exposure. Across the whole study: Diphenylcyclopropenone was administered weekly to the scalp of patients throughout the roughly 25-week study.

Whole-study findings and limits: Donors had alopecia, so their immune response may differ from healthy people's.

This clonotype showed up many times. Antigen: not known. V dropped 2 bases and J dropped 0; count of bases not matched to a gene: 14. CDR3 length: 19 amino acids. Time point given: patch test 1, 2 weeks after DPC sensitization. Documented treatment: therapeutic diphenylcyclopropenone sensitization with weekly scalp DPC. The study enrolled 18 to 70-year-old alopecia patients suitable for DPC. A single record per CDR3 protein comes from TCRdb applying MiXCR to the RACE reads. The repertoire holds about 340,000 distinct CDR3 sequences, with under 8% as singletons. This sequence was found in a woman between 18 and 29 years old with alopecia areata. Some clones in this sample may be carry-over from other donors' samples. The genes are TRBV12-3 or TRBV12-4 and TRBJ2-3; 7 bases agree with TRBD2. The specimen comprised whole blood, sampled in connection with sensitization to the hapten diphenylcyclopropenone (DPC). CDR3 nucleotide sequence: TGTGCCAGCAGTTTAAGGTCGCGGGGGATACGAACTAGCACAGATACGCAGTATTTT. Protein product: CASSLRSRGIRTSTDTQYF.